Each of the 29 T cell receptor beta chains below was sequenced from the same sample in a study of PD-1 blockade in classical Hodgkin lymphoma. Described time point: newly diagnosed, previously untreated cHL patient sample. Thawed PBMCs underwent magnetic negative selection to yield purified CD4+ T cells. Method: immunoSEQ multiplex PCR; TCRdb's copy keeps in-frame clones and lacks some. Of approximately 20,000 clones in the sample, under 85% were seen once. The sequenced sample was CD4+ T cells from blood. The receptors come from a human donor with classical Hodgkin lymphoma.

V usage is TRBV27 and J usage is TRBJ2-2; D unresolved. The CDR3 is 13 amino acids. V shed 3 bases and J shed 2 bases, with 4 bases lying between them. The germline CDR1 and CDR2 sequences are MNHEY and SMNVEV (reference sequence). In DNA, the CDR3 is TGTGCCAGCAGTTTCGCAAACACCGGGGAGCTGTTTTTT. Translation: CASSFANTGELFF.

A few counts support this clone. The rearrangement joins TRBV20-1 to TRBJ2-7; no firm D call. The germline V gene encodes CDR1 DFQATT and CDR2 SNEGSKA (reference sequence). V lost 0 bases to trimming and J lost 7 bases, with 7 bases between them. The CDR3 is 11 residues long. CDR3 coding DNA: TGCAGTGCTAGAGAAGTAAGGGAGCAGTACTTC. Translation: CSAREVREQYF.

The rearrangement uses TRBV5-1 and TRBJ2-1, with no clear D. The CDR3 is made up of 14 amino acids. Trimming took 5 bases from V and 0 from J, leaving 9 bases between them. CDR1 is SGHRS, CDR2 YFSETQ, per germline. The DNA for the CDR3 is TGCGCCAGCAGTGATGGCAGCTCCTACAATGAGCAGTTCTTC. It specifies CASSDGSSYNEQFF.

The chain links TRBV11-2 to TRBJ1-2; the D gene is possibly TRBD1 (6 bases). The CDR3 has 13 residues. Trimming removed 6 bases from V and 9 bases from J, with 17 bases in between. CDR1 is SGHAT, CDR2 FQNNGV, per germline. In DNA form, the CDR3 reads TGTGCCAGCAGTCCCCGGCCCCAGGGGAGCTACACCTTC. This codes for CASSPRPQGSYTF.

This sequence joins TRBV5-6 and TRBJ2-2; 7 bases line up with TRBD1. The CDR3 contains 14 residues. Germline values: CDR1 SGHDT, CDR2 YYEEEE. J gave up 6 bases and V 4 bases, and 6 bases lay outside the gene matches. CDR3 sequence (DNA): TGTGCCAGCAGCCCTCTGACAGGGTCCGGGGAGCTGTTTTTT. Its translation: CASSPLTGSGELFF.

The CDR3 DNA follows: TGTGCCAGCAGTTACTCGAGCGGATGGGGCACAGATACGCAGTATTTT. It translates to CASSYSSGWGTDTQYF. J is TRBJ2-3 and V is TRBV6-5; possible D gene TRBD2, 5 bases. The V gene's germline CDR1 is MNHEY and CDR2 SVGAGI. The V end was cut by 0 bases, the J end by 1 base, with 11 bases between. The length of the CDR3 is 16 residues.

This chain links TRBV5-1 with TRBJ2-3; 8 bases are a match to TRBD2. V gave up 2 bases and J gave up 0 bases; unmatched junction bases: 8. CDR1 SGHRS and CDR2 YFSETQ come from the germline V gene. CDR3 length: 17 residues. The CDR3 nucleotides read TGCGCCAGCAGCTTACTAGCGGAGTCCCCTAGCACAGATACGCAGTATTTT. This gives the protein CASSLLAESPSTDTQYF.

The chain has TRBV19 and TRBJ2-2; TRBD1 is a possible D gene (6 bases). The V gene lost 3 bases and the J gene lost 7 bases, with 12 bases spanning the gap. Germline-derived CDR1 and CDR2 are LNHDA and SQIVND (reference sequence). The CDR3 sequence is 14 residues long. CDR3 bases: TGTGCCAGTAGTATTTACAGGGATAACGGGGAGCTGTTTTTT. It yields the protein CASSIYRDNGELFF.

This chain uses TRBV7-9 with TRBJ2-5; no reliable D call. V gave up 5 bases and J gave up 0 bases, with 13 bases separating them. The germline V gene encodes CDR1 SEHNR and CDR2 FQNEAQ (reference sequence). This CDR3 region has 15 residues. The CDR3 sequence: CASSTAPAYQETQYF. The DNA of the CDR3 is TGTGCCAGCAGCACCGCCCCGGCGTACCAAGAGACCCAGTACTTC.

Notes on this clone: The germline gene is not matched at one end of the junction; a read error may be the cause. The rearrangement uses TRBV7-7 and TRBJ2-5; possibly TRBD1 or TRBD2 for D (5 bases each). From germline, CDR1 is SSHAT and CDR2 FNYEAQ (reference sequence). The CDR3 is 15 amino acids. This CDR3 reads CASSPNLSGQKTQYF. DNA of the CDR3: TGTGCTAGCAGCCCGAATCTCAGCGGACAAAAGACCCAGTACTTC.

The V call is TRBV5-1, the J call TRBJ1-5, with unresolved D. V was shortened by 0 bases and J by 3 bases, with 7 bases between the two germline ends. This CDR3 has 14 residues. Germline CDR1 SGHRS, CDR2 YFSETQ. CDR3 bases: TGCGCCAGCAGCTTGGGGAACCCCAATCAGCCCCAGCATTTT. Translating gives CASSLGNPNQPQHF.

The sample holds one count of this clone. The chain joins TRBV27 to TRBJ2-7; D is undetermined. The length of the CDR3 is 14 residues. CDR1 and CDR2 from the germline V gene are MNHEY and SMNVEV (reference sequence). V was pared by 7 bases and J by 0 bases, with 13 bases between. CDR3 protein: CASIPSASSYEQYF. CDR3 in DNA: TGTGCCAGCATCCCCTCAGCGAGCTCCTACGAGCAGTACTTC.

The chain uses TRBV7-3 and TRBJ2-5; D might be TRBD1 (6 bases). Trimming left V 5 bases short and J 5 bases short, with 15 bases between. Germline loops: CDR1 SGHTA, CDR2 FQGTGA. The CDR3 is made up of 14 amino acids. The CDR3 region is CASSPGYGGETQYF. CDR3 coding DNA: TGTGCCAGCAGCCCCGGATATGGGGGCGAGACCCAGTACTTC.

Only a few counts were recorded for this clone. The rearrangement uses TRBV6-6 and TRBJ1-5; D is possibly TRBD1 (5 bases). V lost 7 bases to trimming and J lost 7 bases, with 14 bases between them. This CDR3 comprises 13 residues. Germline CDR1 and CDR2: MNHNY and SVGAGI (reference sequence). This CDR3 reads CASIKGSLQPQHF. CDR3 DNA: TGTGCCAGCATAAAGGGGAGCTTGCAGCCCCAGCATTTT.

The V gene is TRBV15, the J gene TRBJ2-5, with D tentatively TRBD2 (5 bases). CDR1 and CDR2 from the germline V gene are LNHNV and YYDKDF (reference sequence). Trimming pared 5 bases from V and 2 bases from J, leaving 12 bases between. The CDR3 runs to 14 residues. The CDR3 DNA follows: TGTGCCACCAGCCCCCTTGGCGGGCAAGAGACCCAGTACTTC. This encodes CATSPLGGQETQYF. The full variable domain, its missing parts supplied by reference TRBV15 and TRBJ2-5, is DAMVIQNPRYQVTQFGKPVTLSCSQTLNHNVMYWYQQKSSQAPKLLFHYYDKDFNNEADTPDNFQSRRPNTSFCFLDIRSPGLGDTAMYLCATSPLGGQETQYFGPGTRLLVL.

The V gene is TRBV19, the J gene TRBJ1-1; 11 bases fit TRBD1. The CDR3 length is 12 residues. Germline V gene sequence: CDR1 LNHDA, CDR2 SQIVND (reference sequence). The V gene end was trimmed by 11 bases and the J gene end by 7 bases; junction bases not matched to a gene: 6. The CDR3 here is CAVDRGRGEAFF. The CDR3, as DNA: TGTGCCGTGGACAGGGGGCGCGGTGAAGCTTTCTTT.

J is TRBJ1-4 and V is TRBV4-1, with D perhaps matching TRBD1 (6 bases). The CDR3 loop spans 20 amino acids. Germline V lookup: CDR1 MGHRA, CDR2 YSYEKL. Trimming removed 0 bases at V and 0 bases at J, with 20 bases between. The CDR3 DNA is TGCGCCAGCAGCCAAGATGACCCCCGGGACACGGTTTCAACTAATGAAAAACTGTTTTTT. Protein: CASSQDDPRDTVSTNEKLFF.

The chain joins TRBV28 to TRBJ2-3; TRBD2 matches at 9 bases. The junction had 18 bases not matched to a gene; V was cut back by 2 bases and J by 0 bases. The germline V gene has CDR1 MDHEN and CDR2 SYDVKM. This CDR3 has 21 residues. The CDR3 protein is CASSLVVNRGLLAGSTDTQYF. For the CDR3, the DNA is TGTGCCAGCAGTTTAGTGGTGAACAGGGGATTACTAGCGGGTAGCACAGATACGCAGTATTTT.

The rearrangement links TRBV2 to TRBJ2-1; perhaps TRBD2 as D (5 bases). CDR3 length equals 16 residues. V was trimmed by 8 bases and J by 0 bases, leaving 17 bases between them. Germline V lookup: CDR1 SNHLY, CDR2 FYNNEI. The CDR3 reads CASAPLEAGSYNEQFF. As DNA, the CDR3 is TGTGCCAGCGCTCCCTTAGAGGCGGGCTCCTACAATGAGCAGTTCTTC.

The V gene is TRBV5-6, the J gene TRBJ2-7; D gene unclear. The CDR3 runs 13 residues. Germline assignment: CDR1 SGHDT and CDR2 YYEEEE. Trimming took off 3 bases at V and 3 bases at J, with 10 bases between the two ends. CDR3 sequence: CASSSPHIYEQYF. The CDR3, as DNA: TGTGCCAGCAGCTCCCCACACATCTACGAGCAGTACTTC.

The genes are TRBV19 and TRBJ1-5; D possibly corresponds to TRBD1 (5 bases). This CDR3 is built from 16 residues. Germline lookup yields CDR1 LNHDA and CDR2 SQIVND (reference sequence). Trimming left V 0 bases short and J 0 bases short, with 9 bases between. CDR3 bases: TGTGCCAGTAGTATAGACCAGGGTTATAGCAATCAGCCCCAGCATTTT. Translation gives CASSIDQGYSNQPQHF.

The rearrangement links TRBV11-1 to TRBJ2-5; D remains ambiguous. Germline loops: CDR1 SGHAT, CDR2 FQDESV (reference sequence). The V end lost 5 bases, the J end lost 5 bases, and 9 bases lay between the germline ends. This CDR3 is built from 12 residues. CDR3 protein: CASSPRSETQYF. The DNA for the CDR3 is TGTGCCAGCAGCCCACGATCGGAGACCCAGTACTTC.

This chain joins TRBV6-5 and TRBJ1-1; no reliable D call. V was clipped by 6 bases and J by 1 base, with 12 bases between them. The CDR3 extends over 14 amino acids. Per germline, CDR1 MNHEY and CDR2 SVGAGI. This CDR3 is CASSSRLRNTEAFF. The CDR3 coding sequence is TGTGCCAGCAGCTCCCGACTCAGGAACACTGAAGCTTTCTTT.

The V gene is TRBV25-1, the J gene TRBJ2-1; 11 nucleotides agree with TRBD2. Germline V gene data show CDR1 as MGHDK and CDR2 as SYGVNS. V was pared by 0 bases and J by 6 bases, with 10 bases of the junction left unmatched. The CDR3 length is 18 residues. CDR3 region: CASSEYGGRGTSGNEQFF. The CDR3 nucleotides are TGTGCCAGCAGTGAATATGGGGGGCGAGGGACTAGCGGCAATGAGCAGTTCTTC.

The chain employs TRBV5-1 and TRBJ1-1; D might be TRBD1 (5 bases). The ends were cut back, 2 bases at V and 6 bases at J, with 14 bases in the middle. This CDR3 contains 14 residues. The germline CDR1 and CDR2 sequences are SGHRS and YFSETQ. The CDR3 loop reads CASSFLGQQSEAFF. Written as DNA, the CDR3 is TGCGCCAGCAGCTTCCTAGGACAACAATCTGAAGCTTTCTTT.

The chain combines TRBV11-3 with TRBJ1-3; no definite D call. The CDR3 extends over 13 amino acids. V was shortened by 5 bases and J by 0 bases, with 5 bases between the two germline ends. Germline CDR1 SGHNT, CDR2 YENEEA. In nucleotides, the CDR3 is TGTGCCAGCAGCGCCTCCTCTGGAAACACCATATATTTT. This translates into CASSASSGNTIYF.

The chain carries TRBV7-2 and TRBJ1-1, with no clear D. The CDR3 totals 14 residues. The germline V gene has CDR1 SGHTA and CDR2 FQGNSA. V was trimmed by 1 base and J by 5 bases, leaving 11 bases between them. CDR3 amino acids: CASSLVVSGTEAFF. DNA of the CDR3: TGTGCCAGCAGCTTAGTGGTTTCGGGGACTGAAGCTTTCTTT.

V is TRBV7-2 and J is TRBJ2-7, with TRBD2 matching over 7 bases. Unmatched junction bases numbered 8, after V lost 0 bases and J lost 3 bases. The CDR3 loop spans 16 amino acids. Germline V gives CDR1 SGHTA, CDR2 FQGNSA. As DNA, the CDR3 is TGTGCCAGCAGCTTAGCGGGAGCGGGAAACGGCTACGAGCAGTACTTC. Encoded protein: CASSLAGAGNGYEQYF.

CDR3 amino acids: CASSLWGANTEAFF. In DNA, the CDR3 is TGTGCCAGCAGTTTATGGGGGGCGAACACTGAAGCTTTCTTT. This chain uses TRBV28 with TRBJ1-1; TRBD1 might be the D (6 bases). The CDR3 is 14 residues long. Germline CDR1 and CDR2: MDHEN and SYDVKM. V was trimmed by 0 bases and J by 1 base, leaving 6 bases between them.